This T cell receptor beta chain originates from a study of blood T cell repertoires in COVID-19. Study information: Samples taken during acute and convalescent COVID-19 were collected in the United States, Italy and Spain.

The protocol was immunoSEQ multiplex PCR, while the TCRdb copy is restricted to in-frame clones and leaves out a portion. Among some 220,000 clones listed, approximately 80% were seen once. Trimming took off 4 bases at V and 6 bases at J, with 9 bases between the two ends. The CDR3 totals 13 residues. Germline V gives CDR1 SGHTA, CDR2 FQGNSA. The receptor was derived from a man aged 50-59 years with active or convalescent COVID-19. Sample: peripheral blood. This chain joins TRBV7-2 and TRBJ2-2; no clear D gene. The CDR3 reads CASSSGPAGELFF. CDR3 in DNA: TGTGCCAGCAGCTCAGGCCCGGCCGGGGAGCTGTTTTTT.